The TCR beta chain described here comes from a study of shared clonotypes between healthy human individuals. Regarding the study as a whole: Larger estimated richness was generally seen in naive subsets than in memory subsets. Although depth was large, rarefaction showed that sequencing of the sorted subsets was incomplete.

Trimming took off 0 bases at V and 7 bases at J, with 19 bases between the two ends. The germline gives CDR1 SGDLS, CDR2 YYNGEE. The CDR3 is 16 amino acids. Details on this clone: Its antigen is as yet unknown.

Data came from immunoSEQ multiplex PCR; TCRdb stores just in-frame clones and leaves some out. The data hold a few million clones, with approximately 93% observed a single time. The chain links TRBV9 to TRBJ2-5; no reliable D call. The sequence was collected from a man younger than 30 in good health. Some clones in this sample may be carry-over from other donors' samples. Sequencing was performed on naive CD4+ T cells from PBMCs. Noted subset: CD45RA+ positively selected. CDR3 residues: CASSVVESGGLGTQYF. CDR3 in DNA: TGTGCCAGCAGCGTAGTAGAATCTGGCGGCCTCGGGACCCAGTACTTC. The entire variable domain, with the rest obtained from reference TRBV9 and TRBJ2-5, is as follows: DSGVTQTPKHLITATGQRVTLRCSPRSGDLSVYWYQQSLDQGLQFLIQYYNGEERAKGNILERFSAQQFPDLHSELNLSSLELGDSALYFCASSVVESGGLGTQYFGPGTRLLVL.